This T cell receptor (beta chain) was obtained from a study of OX40 agonist ivuxolimab in advanced cancers. Overall study context: Three individuals attained partial responses, comprising one hepatocellular carcinoma case and two cutaneous melanoma cases.

The method was immunoSEQ multiplex PCR; TCRdb's version includes in-frame clones alone and lacks a portion of them. In the table there are 60,000 or so clones, roughly 89% of which are singletons. The CDR3 spans 16 residues. Per the germline V gene, CDR1 is SGHTA and CDR2 is FQGNSA. V dropped 4 bases and J dropped 5; count of bases not matched to a gene: 5. This chain joins TRBV7-2 and TRBJ2-3, with TRBD2 matching over 14 bases. Sample: CD4+ or CD8+ T cells sorted from blood, taken in a trial of the OX40 agonist ivuxolimab. This clonotype was sampled from an adult with an advanced solid tumor such as melanoma, head and neck, liver or kidney cancer. The CDR3 nucleotides read TGTGCCAGCAGCTCGGGACTAGCGGGAGAGGGAGATACGCAGTATTTT. Amino acids: CASSSGLAGEGDTQYF. The full variable domain, with the rest looked up from reference TRBV7-2 and TRBJ2-3, is GAGVSQSPSNKVTEKGKDVELRCDPISGHTALYWYRQSLGQGLEFLIYFQGNSAPDKSGLPSDRFSAERTGGSVSTLTIQRTQQEDSAVYLCASSSGLAGEGDTQYFGPGTRLTVL.